This T cell receptor beta chain derives from a study of T-cell memory formation after mild COVID-19. Findings and limits, study-wide: Whether day 37 second-wave clones are SARS-CoV-2-specific was not confirmed.

This clonotype was counted a few times. What it binds is not known. In TCRdb, the 5' RACE reads were re-called with MiXCR into one record per CDR3 protein. The sample has approximately 390,000 distinct CDR3 sequences, 16% seen once; the top ten hold around a fifth. V was pared by 7 bases and J by 6 bases, with 18 bases between. The CDR3 sequence is 14 residues long. The germline gives CDR1 SGHKS, CDR2 YYEKEE (reference sequence). This receptor was taken from a man aged 18 to 30 who had mild COVID-19 (a few samples of this study predate the infection). Cell type and time point are not known. Sequenced: PBMCs or a T cell subset sorted from them (not recorded which). The chain uses TRBV5-5 and TRBJ2-3, with D perhaps TRBD2 (6 bases). Here the CDR3 reads CASHRGGTGDTQYF. CDR3 bases: TGTGCCAGCCACCGTGGGGGGACCGGGGATACGCAGTATTTT.